The present TCR beta chain was sequenced within a study of T cells in Graves' hyperthyroidism and ophthalmopathy. Study conclusions and caveats: The model forecast ophthalmopathy, anticipating it by a median roughly 6.3 months before onset.

Trimming left V 4 bases short and J 8 bases short, with 17 bases between. Germline V gives CDR1 SNHLY, CDR2 FYNNEI. This CDR3 has 14 residues. This clonotype has ten or more counts. As yet, its antigen is unknown. Stable Graves' hyperthyroidism denoted no ophthalmopathy progression over 18 months. RNA transcripts were the template for amplifying TCR beta CDR3 regions. Researchers ran a first-round RT-PCR on the TCR CDR3 using the HTBI primer set. TCRdb re-called the multiplex PCR reads with MiXCR, one entry per CDR3 protein. Of roughly 840,000 distinct CDR3 sequences detected, over 35% appear once; the ten largest clones hold more than 7%.

Source material: blood. The source of this sequence is a man between 18 and 35 years old with Graves' hyperthyroidism. The chain carries TRBV2 and TRBJ1-2; tentative D call: TRBD1 (5 bases). The CDR3 loop reads CASSVQGSRFGYTF. The CDR3 DNA follows: TGTGCCAGCAGTGTCCAGGGTTCAAGGTTCGGCTACACCTTC.